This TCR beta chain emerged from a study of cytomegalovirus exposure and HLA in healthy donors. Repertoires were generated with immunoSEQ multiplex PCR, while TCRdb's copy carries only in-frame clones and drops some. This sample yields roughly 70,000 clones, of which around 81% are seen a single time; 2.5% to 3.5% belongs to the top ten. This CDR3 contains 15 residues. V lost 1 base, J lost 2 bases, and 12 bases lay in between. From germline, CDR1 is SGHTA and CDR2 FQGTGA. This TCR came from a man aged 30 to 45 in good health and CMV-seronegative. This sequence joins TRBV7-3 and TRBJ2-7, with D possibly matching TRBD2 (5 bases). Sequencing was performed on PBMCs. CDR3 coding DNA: TGTGCCAGCAGCTTAAGCTATGGCGGGCCCTACGAGCAGTACTTC. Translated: CASSLSYGGPYEQYF. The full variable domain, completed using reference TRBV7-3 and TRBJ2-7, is GAGVSQTPSNKVTEKGKYVELRCDPISGHTALYWYRQSLGQGPEFLIYFQGTGAADDSGLPNDRFFAVRPEGSVSTLKIQRTERGDSAVYLCASSLSYGGPYEQYFGPGTRLTVT.